The clone carrying this T cell receptor (beta chain) occurred once. Its cognate antigen is unknown. The CDR3 totals 15 residues. From germline, CDR1 is DFQATT and CDR2 SNEGSKA (reference sequence). V trimming: 6 bases; J trimming: 3 bases; junction bases outside the gene matches: 14. This sample stems from a study of T-cell reconstitution after alpha-beta-depleted transplantation in children. Study results and caveats: Reported findings indicate that, about two months after transplant, alpha-beta T cells came from several hundred expanded clones, which were derived from non-depleted graft cells. After transplant, high TCRbeta diversity at day 60 in some patients arose from surviving recipient T cells and thymic progenitors.

Preparation of the TCRbeta library used unique molecular identifiers. One entry per CDR3 protein, called by TCRdb with MiXCR from the PCR reads. The table has some 310,000 distinct CDR3 sequences, approximately 23% seen once. The starting material was PBMCs, mostly from graft donor cells, obtained 180 days after TCRalphabeta/CD19-depleted stem cell transplant. This TCR came from a male patient younger than 18 who had a stem cell transplant for acute lymphoblastic leukemia, so the T cells may come from the graft donor. The V call is TRBV20-1, the J call TRBJ2-7, with TRBD2 matching 7 bases. Here the CDR3 DNA reads TGCAGTGCAAAAACGGCGCGGGAGTTCTTCTACGAGCAGTACTTC. It encodes CSAKTAREFFYEQYF.